The 9 T cell receptor beta chains below were found in one sample sequenced in a study of T-cell reconstitution after alpha-beta-depleted transplantation in children. Unique molecular identifiers were used to barcode this TCRbeta library. A single record per CDR3 protein comes from TCRdb applying MiXCR to the PCR reads. The data contain about 400,000 distinct CDR3 sequences, around 20% of them seen just once; the ten biggest clones take up 3% to 4%. The sequences come from PBMCs from the stem cell graft donor, collected from the stem cell graft. Source of these receptors: a human donor who donated a stem cell graft to a child with acute myeloid leukemia.

The rearrangement links TRBV7-3 to TRBJ2-1; 10 bases are shared with TRBD2. After removal of 3 bases from V and 1 base from J, the junction contained 15 bases not matched to a gene. The V gene's germline CDR1 is SGHTA and CDR2 FQGTGA. The CDR3 extends over 20 amino acids. DNA of the CDR3: TGTGCCAGCAGCTTCCCTTCTAGCGGGAGCCCGGGCCTATCCTACAATGAGCAGTTCTTC. Translation gives CASSFPSSGSPGLSYNEQFF.

The CDR3 sequence: CASSLGTNTDTQYF. In DNA form, the CDR3 reads TGCGCCAGCAGCTTGGGAACAAACACAGATACGCAGTATTTT. V and J are TRBV5-1 and TRBJ2-3; D is uncertain. Germline CDR1 is SGHRS and CDR2 is YFSETQ. This CDR3 is built from 14 residues. V lost 0 bases to trimming and J lost 2 bases, with 7 bases between them. Using reference TRBV5-1 and TRBJ2-3 for the parts outside the CDR3, the full variable domain is KAGVTQTPRYLIKTRGQQVTLSCSPISGHRSVSWYQQTPGQGLQFLFEYFSETQRNKGNFPGRFSGRQFSNSRSEMNVSTLELGDSALYLCASSLGTNTDTQYFGPGTRLTVL.

In this sample, this clonotype turned up a few times. V gene TRBV6-5 combines with J gene TRBJ1-4, with 11 bases aligning to TRBD1. CDR1 is MNHEY, CDR2 SVGAGI, per germline. The CDR3 covers 17 residues. The ends lost 1 base at V and 7 bases at J; junction bases unmatched: 8. CDR3 sequence: CASSYWGTGGGGEKLFF. In DNA form, the CDR3 reads TGTGCCAGCAGTTACTGGGGGACAGGGGGTGGTGGTGAAAAACTGTTTTTT.

The J gene is TRBJ1-2, the V gene TRBV5-6; TRBD1 matches at 10 bases. This CDR3 comprises 14 residues. V shed 3 bases, J shed 6 bases, and the junction held 5 bases outside the gene matches. Germline loops: CDR1 SGHDT, CDR2 YYEEEE. Written as DNA, the CDR3 is TGTGCCAGCAGCTGGCCCGGGACAGGGGATGGCTACACCTTC. Its protein product is CASSWPGTGDGYTF.

In this sample, this clonotype turned up many times. The gene calls are TRBV20-1 and TRBJ2-1, with TRBD1 identical over 7 bases. Germline V lookup: CDR1 DFQATT, CDR2 SNEGSKA (reference sequence). The V segment lost 3 bases and the J segment 15 bases; nucleotides outside the gene matches: 17. CDR3 size: 14 residues. CDR3 in amino acids: CSASPPGQWVPLFF. CDR3 DNA: TGCAGTGCTAGCCCCCCGGGACAGTGGGTCCCCTTGTTCTTC.

The J gene is TRBJ2-7, the V gene TRBV14; D gene uncertain. V shed 1 base and J shed 6 bases, with 10 bases lying between them. The length of the CDR3 is 13 residues. Germline V gene data show CDR1 as SGHDN and CDR2 as FVKESK. Written as DNA, the CDR3 is TGTGCCAGCAGCCAAGGTGGTGGGGTCGAGCAGTACTTC. It is translated as CASSQGGGVEQYF.

This clonotype was observed a few times. The chain recombines TRBV9 with TRBJ2-3; the D is unclear. The germline V gene encodes CDR1 SGDLS and CDR2 YYNGEE. Trimming took 7 bases from V and 1 from J, leaving 4 bases between them. This CDR3 has 11 residues. The CDR3 bases are TGTGCCAGCCAGGGCACAGATACGCAGTATTTT. It encodes CASQGTDTQYF.

The chain is built from TRBV12-3 or TRBV12-4 and TRBJ2-2; D could derive from TRBD1 or TRBD2 (5 bases each). The length of the CDR3 is 12 residues. Trimming removed 6 bases at V and 6 bases at J, with 8 bases between. The CDR3 reads CASRRGPGELFF. The CDR3 DNA sequence: TGTGCCAGCAGGAGGGGACCCGGGGAGCTGTTTTTT.

The chain uses TRBV5-1 and TRBJ2-1, with TRBD2 matching over 9 bases. The CDR3 totals 16 residues. Germline-derived CDR1 and CDR2 are SGHRS and YFSETQ. V trimming: 2 bases; J trimming: 9 bases; junction bases outside the gene matches: 12. The CDR3: CASSFSRTSETGEQFF. As DNA, the CDR3 is TGCGCCAGCAGCTTCTCCCGGACTAGCGAAACCGGTGAGCAGTTCTTC.